Listed below are T cell receptor beta chains from one sample, sequenced in a study of shared clonotypes between healthy human individuals. Libraries were prepared by immunoSEQ multiplex PCR; TCRdb keeps only in-frame clonotypes and omits some of them. The sample yields about 110,000 clones, around two thirds seen once. The sample consisted of memory CD8+ T cells sorted from blood. The receptor set was obtained from a woman in her twenties or thirties in good health. Each CDR3 is given with its conserved first and last residue. The D gene is left open where the match is weak. Expanded clones get a size class; other rows say once, few or many, or leave the size out.

j_gene	d_gene	v_gene	abundance	CDR3nt	CDR3aa
TRBJ2-5	TRBD1	TRBV7-6	NA	TGTGCCAGCAGCTTCAAGGGACAGGTTGGGGAGACCCAGTACTTC	CASSFKGQVGETQYF
TRBJ2-7	NA	TRBV18	few	TGTGCCAGCTCAGAAGGGGGAGACGAGCAGTACTTC	CASSEGGDEQYF
TRBJ2-7	NA	TRBV5-1	NA	TGCGCCAGCAGCCCAGGGGGGGGACTATCCCCCTACGAGCAGTACTTC	CASSPGGGLSPYEQYF
TRBJ1-1	NA	TRBV6-6	NA	TGTGCCAGCAGAATCGGGACTTTCGAAGCTTTCTTT	CASRIGTFEAFF
TRBJ2-7	NA	TRBV6-5	NA	TGTGCCAGCAGTTCCGGACTGTTGGGCGAGCAGTACTTC	CASSSGLLGEQYF
TRBJ2-7	NA	TRBV14	NA	TGTGCCAGCAGCCAAGAATTCAGGGACGAGCAGTACTTC	CASSQEFRDEQYF
TRBJ2-7	TRBD1	TRBV5-6	NA	TGTGCCAGCAGCCCGGGACAGGGCTCCTACGAGCAGTACTTC	CASSPGQGSYEQYF
TRBJ2-1	NA	TRBV12-5	NA	TGTGCTAGTGGTTTTTGGTCAGGCAGGGAGCAGTTCTTC	CASGFWSGREQFF
TRBJ2-1	TRBD2	TRBV6-5	NA	TGTGCCAGCAGTTACTCCTTCAGCGGGAACAATGAGCAGTTCTTC	CASSYSFSGNNEQFF
TRBJ2-1	TRBD2	TRBV25-1	NA	TGTGCCAGCCACGGGACAACTAGCGGGAGGGATTACAATGAGCAGTTCTTC	CASHGTTSGRDYNEQFF
TRBJ2-1	NA	TRBV25-1	NA	TGTGCCAGCAGTGCCTCCAGGGTAACCTACAATGAGCAGTTCTTC	CASSASRVTYNEQFF
TRBJ2-7	TRBD1	TRBV28	once	TGTGCCAGCAGCTCTGGGACAGGGTGCGAGCAGTACTTC	CASSSGTGCEQYF
TRBJ1-3	NA	TRBV4-2	NA	TGTGCCAGCAGCCAAGCCCCGAGCTCTGGAAACACCATATATTTT	CASSQAPSSGNTIYF
TRBJ2-4	NA	TRBV15	NA	TGTGCCACCGCCCTCCGAGAGGGGGGGGCCAAAAACATTCAGTACTTC	CATALREGGAKNIQYF
TRBJ2-7	TRBD1	TRBV7-9	few	TGTGCCAGCAGTCTCGGCGGGACAGGGTACGAGCAGTACTTC	CASSLGGTGYEQYF
TRBJ2-6	TRBD1	TRBV6-1	many	TGTGCCAGCAAGGACAGGGACGACGGGGCCAACGTCCTGACTTTC	CASKDRDDGANVLTF
TRBJ2-7	NA	TRBV9	few	TGTGCCGGCAAGCGGAGTACCTACGAGCAGTACTTC	CAGKRSTYEQYF
TRBJ1-5	NA	TRBV5-5	once	TGTGCCAGCAGCTTGGCGGCCGGTAGTCAGCCCCAGCATTTT	CASSLAAGSQPQHF
TRBJ2-7	TRBD2	TRBV28	NA	TGTGCCAGCAGCAAGCCGGGACTAGCGTCCTCCTACGAGCAGTACTTC	CASSKPGLASSYEQYF
TRBJ1-1	NA	TRBV6-5	NA	TGTGCCAGCAGTTACTTCAGGGGCCACACTGAAGCTTTCTTT	CASSYFRGHTEAFF
TRBJ2-7	NA	TRBV5-6	NA	TGTGCCAGCAGCTTGGGTGAGGGAGGCTACGAGCAGTACTTC	CASSLGEGGYEQYF
TRBJ2-5	NA	TRBV18	NA	TGTGCCAGCTCACCATTACTAGTAGGAGGGCAAGAGACCCAGTACTTC	CASSPLLVGGQETQYF
TRBJ1-1	TRBD1	TRBV7-6	few	TGTGCCAGCAGCTTGGGACAGGGGGAAGCTTTCTTT	CASSLGQGEAFF
TRBJ1-1	TRBD1	TRBV5-1	NA	TGCGCCAGCCGGCGGGCGGACAGGCGAACTGAAGCTTTCTTT	CASRRADRRTEAFF
TRBJ2-3	TRBD2	TRBV19	NA	TGTGCCAGTAACCGACTAGCGGGAGGGCCCACAGATACGCAGTATTTT	CASNRLAGGPTDTQYF
TRBJ2-1	NA	TRBV10-2	NA	TGCGCCAGCAGGGGAAATCACAATGAGCAGTTCTTC	CASRGNHNEQFF
TRBJ2-2	TRBD1	TRBV28	few	TGTGCCAGCAGGACCGGGACAGAGCACACCGGGGAGCTGTTTTTT	CASRTGTEHTGELFF
TRBJ1-5	TRBD1	TRBV27	NA	TGTGCCAGCAGCCCGACAGGGGGAGGCTTTGTTCCCCAGCATTTT	CASSPTGGGFVPQHF
TRBJ2-7	NA	TRBV2	few	TGTGCCAGCAGCCCAGAGCCTAACTCCTGCGAGCAGTACTTC	CASSPEPNSCEQYF
TRBJ1-3	NA	TRBV21-1	NA	TGTGCCAGCAGCAAACCTGGCTCGACCAGGGTGTCCGGGTGTCCACTTGGAAACACCATATATTTT	CASSKPGSTRVSGCPLGNTIYF
TRBJ2-7	TRBD1	TRBV5-1	NA	TGCGCCAGCAGTGGGACAGGGGTAGGCGAGCAGTACTTC	CASSGTGVGEQYF
TRBJ2-1	TRBD2	TRBV9	NA	TGTGCCAGCAGCCCTTGGACTAGCGGGGACAATGAGCAGTTCTTC	CASSPWTSGDNEQFF
TRBJ2-7	TRBD1	TRBV5-1	NA	TGCGCCAGCAGCCTTCGACAGGGGGCGAGAGAGCAGTACTTC	CASSLRQGAREQYF
TRBJ1-5	NA	TRBV5-1	NA	TGCGCCAGCAGCTTAGACGGGGGGCGCGGTCAGCCCCAGCATTTT	CASSLDGGRGQPQHF
TRBJ2-3	TRBD2	TRBV5-1	NA	TGCGCCAGCAGCACGGGACTAGCGGGAGTTGTATCAGATACGCAGTATTTT	CASSTGLAGVVSDTQYF
TRBJ2-7	TRBD2	TRBV4-2	NA	TGTGCCAGCAGCCAGGAGGCCGGGCTAGCGGCCTACGAGCAGTACTTC	CASSQEAGLAAYEQYF
TRBJ2-3	TRBD2	TRBV6-1	NA	TGTGCCAGCAGCGGGACTAGCGGGCACACAGATACGCAGTATTTT	CASSGTSGHTDTQYF
TRBJ1-1	TRBD1	TRBV28	once	TGTGCCAGCAGCTCCCGGATGACAGGGGGCTGGGGGAACACTGAAGCTTTCTTT	CASSSRMTGGWGNTEAFF
TRBJ2-1	NA	TRBV2	NA	TGTGCCAGCCTTTGGGACTCTGCCGACAATGAGCAGTTCTTC	CASLWDSADNEQFF
TRBJ2-7	TRBD2	TRBV5-3	NA	TGTGCCAGCAGCTCCCTAGCGGGAGAACGCGAGCAGTACTTC	CASSSLAGEREQYF
TRBJ1-5	TRBD1	TRBV27	few	TGTGCCAGCAGCCCGACAGGGCCTCAGCCCCAGCATTTT	CASSPTGPQPQHF
TRBJ2-2	TRBD2	TRBV2	NA	TGTGCCAGCAGGAAGAGAGGAAGCGGGAGGGGCTCTGGGGAGCTGTTTTTT	CASRKRGSGRGSGELFF
TRBJ2-3	TRBD2	TRBV28	NA	TGTGCCAGCAGTTTTGTGACTAGCGGGCCTAGCACAGATACGCAGTATTTT	CASSFVTSGPSTDTQYF
TRBJ2-1	TRBD1	TRBV2	few	TGTGCCAGCAATCCGGGACAGTACAATGAGCAGTTCTTC	CASNPGQYNEQFF
TRBJ1-1	NA	TRBV12-1	NA	NA	CASSFGGGTEAFF
TRBJ2-7	NA	TRBV5-1	NA	TGCGCCAGCAGCGTCGGCAGCTACGAGCAGTACTTC	CASSVGSYEQYF
TRBJ1-3	NA	TRBV2	NA	TGTGCCATCCACTCGACAGGCTCTGGAAACACCATATATTTT	CAIHSTGSGNTIYF
TRBJ2-1	NA	TRBV19	NA	TGTGCCAGTAGTATCGCCGGCTATAGCTCCTACAATGAGCAGTTCTTC	CASSIAGYSSYNEQFF
TRBJ1-2	NA	TRBV5-6	few	TGTGCCAGCAGCTTGGCGGCAGGCAACTATGGCTACACCTTC	CASSLAAGNYGYTF
TRBJ2-7	TRBD2	TRBV4-1	NA	TGCGCCAGCAGCGATCGGACTAGCGGAACCTACGAGCAGTACTTC	CASSDRTSGTYEQYF
TRBJ2-2	NA	TRBV28	NA	TGTGCCAGCAGTTTTCTAGCGATAACGAACACCGGGGAGCTGTTTTTT	CASSFLAITNTGELFF
TRBJ2-7	NA	TRBV25-1	once	TGTGCCAGCAGTGGGGAGGACTACGAGCAGTACTTC	CASSGEDYEQYF
TRBJ2-7	TRBD1	TRBV4-2	few	TGTGCCAGCAGCCAAGAGTTCGGCGACAGGGGGCGAGGCTCCTACGAGCAGTACTTC	CASSQEFGDRGRGSYEQYF
TRBJ2-6	NA	TRBV28	NA	TGTGCCAGCAGTTTGTGGGGCTCTGGGGCCAACGTCCTGACTTTC	CASSLWGSGANVLTF
TRBJ2-6	TRBD2	TRBV19	NA	TGTGCCAGTAGTATCGCCCTGGGACTAGCGGGACTCTCTGGGGCCAACGTCCTGACTTTC	CASSIALGLAGLSGANVLTF
TRBJ1-4	NA	TRBV19	NA	TGTGCCAGTATGGGTAATGAAAAACTGTTTTTT	CASMGNEKLFF
TRBJ2-1	TRBD2	TRBV19	NA	TGTGCCAGTAGTATAGATCTCCTAGCGGGAGACAATGAGCAGTTCTTC	CASSIDLLAGDNEQFF
TRBJ2-4	NA	TRBV27	NA	TGTGCCAGCAGTCCCATAACACTAGCCAAAAACATTCAGTACTTC	CASSPITLAKNIQYF
TRBJ2-7	NA	TRBV27	NA	TGTGCCAGCAGTCAAATCAGGGGCGAGCAGTACTTC	CASSQIRGEQYF